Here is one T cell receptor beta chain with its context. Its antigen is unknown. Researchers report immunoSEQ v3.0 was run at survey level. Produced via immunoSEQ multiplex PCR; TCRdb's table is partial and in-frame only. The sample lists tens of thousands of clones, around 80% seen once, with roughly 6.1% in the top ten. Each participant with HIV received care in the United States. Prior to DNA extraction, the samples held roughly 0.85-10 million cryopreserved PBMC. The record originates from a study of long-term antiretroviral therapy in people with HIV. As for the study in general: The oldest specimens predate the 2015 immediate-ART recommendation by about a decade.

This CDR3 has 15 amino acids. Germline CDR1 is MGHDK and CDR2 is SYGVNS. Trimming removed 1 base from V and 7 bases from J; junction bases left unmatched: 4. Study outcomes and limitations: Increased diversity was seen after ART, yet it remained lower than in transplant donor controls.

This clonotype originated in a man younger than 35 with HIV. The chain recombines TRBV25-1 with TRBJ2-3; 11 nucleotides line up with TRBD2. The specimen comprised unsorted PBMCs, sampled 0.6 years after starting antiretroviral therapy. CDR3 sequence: CASSELGTSGYTQYF. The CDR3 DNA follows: TGTGCCAGCAGTGAATTGGGGACTAGCGGTTATACGCAGTATTTT.